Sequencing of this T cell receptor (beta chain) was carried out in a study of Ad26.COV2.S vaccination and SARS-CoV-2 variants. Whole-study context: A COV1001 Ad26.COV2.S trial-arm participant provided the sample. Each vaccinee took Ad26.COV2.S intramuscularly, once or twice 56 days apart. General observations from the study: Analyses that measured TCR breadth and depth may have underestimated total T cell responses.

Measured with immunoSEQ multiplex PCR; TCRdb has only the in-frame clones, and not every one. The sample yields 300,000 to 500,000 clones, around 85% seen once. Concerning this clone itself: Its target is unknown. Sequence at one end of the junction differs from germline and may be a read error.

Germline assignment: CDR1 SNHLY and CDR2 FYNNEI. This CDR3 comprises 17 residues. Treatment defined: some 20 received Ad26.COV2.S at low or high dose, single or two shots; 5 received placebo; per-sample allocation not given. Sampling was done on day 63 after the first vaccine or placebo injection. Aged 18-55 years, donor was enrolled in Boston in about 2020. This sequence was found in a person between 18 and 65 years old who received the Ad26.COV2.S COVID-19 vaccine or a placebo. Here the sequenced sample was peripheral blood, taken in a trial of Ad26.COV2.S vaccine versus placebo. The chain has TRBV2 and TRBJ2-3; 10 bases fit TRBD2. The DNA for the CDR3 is TGTGCCAGCAGCGAAGGACTAGCGGTGGAGAGCACAGATACGCAGTATTTT. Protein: CASSEGLAVESTDTQYF.